The rows below give T cell receptor beta chains drawn from one sample of a study of blood T cells in healthy people across ages. TCRdb reanalysed the 5' RACE reads using MiXCR and keeps one entry per CDR3 protein. The sample has roughly 2 million distinct CDR3 sequences; roughly 50% are singletons. The sequenced material came from blood. Receptors originate from a woman aged 40 to 50 in good health. CDR3s include the opening cysteine and the closing phenylalanine or tryptophan. The D gene is left open where the match is weak. The size of a clone is reported for some rows only, either as once, few or many, or as a class for expanded clones.

CDR3: CASSPGTGVETQYF; DNA: TGTGCCAGCAGTCCTGGGACAGGGGTAGAGACCCAGTACTTC; size: many; V: TRBV12-3/TRBV12-4; D: TRBD1; J: TRBJ2-5
CDR3: CSALGTEGYEQYF; DNA: TGCAGTGCCCTCGGGACAGAGGGCTACGAGCAGTACTTC; size: -; V: TRBV20-1; D: TRBD1; J: TRBJ2-7
CDR3: CASSEVRTVQETQYF; DNA: TGTGCCAGCAGTGAGGTTAGAACAGTCCAAGAGACCCAGTACTTC; size: few; V: TRBV2; D: -; J: TRBJ2-5
CDR3: CSAGGGGRGTSYNEQFF; DNA: TGCAGTGCTGGAGGAGGGGGGAGGGGTACCTCATACAATGAGCAGTTCTTC; size: once; V: TRBV20-1; D: -; J: TRBJ2-1
CDR3: CASSEDRQGGNEQFF; DNA: TGTGCCAGCAGTGAAGACAGACAGGGGGGCAATGAGCAGTTCTTC; size: few; V: TRBV6-1; D: TRBD1; J: TRBJ2-1
CDR3: CAISEPPGQNNYGYTF; DNA: TGTGCCATCAGTGAGCCTCCGGGACAGAACAACTATGGCTACACCTTC; size: -; V: TRBV10-3; D: TRBD1; J: TRBJ1-2
CDR3: CASSPRTPGQGSYEQYF; DNA: TGTGCCAGCAGTCCCCGGACCCCAGGACAGGGGAGCTACGAGCAGTACTTC; size: -; V: TRBV27; D: TRBD1; J: TRBJ2-7
CDR3: CASSQGSRSLSRYTF; DNA: TGCGCCAGCAGCCAAGGTTCAAGGTCTCTATCCCGCTACACCTTC; size: -; V: TRBV4-3; D: -; J: TRBJ1-2
CDR3: CASGLRQATLYNSPLHF; DNA: TGCGCCAGCGGCTTGAGACAGGCTACGCTTTATAATTCACCCCTCCACTTT; size: -; V: TRBV5-1; D: -; J: TRBJ1-6
CDR3: CSAQDRGRAGYGYTF; DNA: TGCAGTGCTCAGGACAGGGGTAGGGCCGGCTATGGCTACACCTTC; size: -; V: TRBV20-1; D: TRBD1; J: TRBJ1-2
CDR3: CASSSRLNQGNEQFF; DNA: TGTGCCAGCAGCTCGCGACTAAATCAAGGCAATGAGCAGTTCTTC; size: -; V: TRBV7-6; D: -; J: TRBJ2-1
CDR3: CSPRQGVSYNEQFF; DNA: TGCAGTCCACGACAGGGGGTCTCCTACAATGAGCAGTTCTTC; size: few; V: TRBV20-1; D: TRBD1; J: TRBJ2-1
CDR3: CASSQELRDYEEQFF; DNA: TGCGCCAGCAGCCAAGAATTGCGGGACTATGAAGAGCAGTTCTTC; size: -; V: TRBV4-1; D: TRBD2; J: TRBJ2-1
CDR3: CASSPQAGANVLTF; DNA: TGTGCCAGCAGCCCTCAAGCTGGGGCCAACGTCCTGACTTTC; size: -; V: TRBV7-3; D: -; J: TRBJ2-6
CDR3: CASSSLRQGSEQFF; DNA: TGCGCCAGCAGCTCCCTCAGACAGGGAAGTGAGCAGTTCTTC; size: -; V: TRBV5-1; D: TRBD1; J: TRBJ2-1
CDR3: CAGQTRGNSPLHF; DNA: TGTGCCGGCCAGACCAGGGGAAATTCACCCCTCCACTTT; size: few; V: TRBV13; D: -; J: TRBJ1-6
CDR3: CATSEPRGGETQYF; DNA: TGTGCCACCTCCGAGCCTAGGGGAGGGGAGACCCAGTACTTC; size: -; V: TRBV28; D: TRBD2; J: TRBJ2-5
CDR3: CASSHTPRTGGNEQFF; DNA: TGTGCCAGCAGTCACACTCCCCGGACAGGCGGCAATGAGCAGTTCTTC; size: -; V: TRBV6-2/TRBV6-3; D: TRBD1; J: TRBJ2-1
CDR3: CASRNGGSNQPQHF; DNA: TGTGCCAGCAGAAATGGGGGGAGCAATCAGCCCCAGCATTTT; size: -; V: TRBV25-1; D: -; J: TRBJ1-5
CDR3: CASSVQSNYEQYF; DNA: TGTGCCAGCAGTGTCCAGAGTAACTACGAGCAGTACTTC; size: once; V: TRBV2; D: -; J: TRBJ2-7
CDR3: CSARDRFRLAGYNEQFF; DNA: TGCAGTGCTAGAGATCGCTTTAGACTAGCGGGTTACAATGAGCAGTTCTTC; size: -; V: TRBV20-1; D: TRBD2; J: TRBJ2-1
CDR3: CSARENRDEQFF; DNA: TGCAGTGCTAGAGAAAACAGGGATGAGCAGTTCTTC; size: -; V: TRBV20-1; D: -; J: TRBJ2-1
CDR3: CASSPGSSGQPYNEQFF; DNA: TGTGCCAGCAGCCCCGGTTCGTCGGGGCAACCCTACAATGAGCAGTTCTTC; size: few; V: TRBV11-1; D: -; J: TRBJ2-1
CDR3: CASSLGAGDSNTEAFF; DNA: TGTGCCAGCAGCTTAGGGGCAGGGGACTCTAACACTGAAGCTTTCTTT; size: -; V: TRBV7-6; D: -; J: TRBJ1-1
CDR3: CASRQRQGAFNQPQHF; DNA: TGTGCCAGCAGGCAAAGACAGGGAGCTTTCAATCAGCCCCAGCATTTT; size: -; V: TRBV27; D: TRBD1; J: TRBJ1-5
CDR3: CASSLFGDNEQFF; DNA: TGTGCCAGCAGCTTATTTGGGGACAATGAGCAGTTCTTC; size: many; V: TRBV7-2; D: -; J: TRBJ2-1
CDR3: CSALRSGTGKGYTF; DNA: TGCAGTGCTCTTCGTTCCGGGACAGGGAAAGGCTACACCTTC; size: few; V: TRBV20-1; D: TRBD1; J: TRBJ1-2
CDR3: CSALPQYYGYTF; DNA: TGCAGTGCTCTACCCCAATACTATGGCTACACCTTC; size: -; V: TRBV20-1; D: -; J: TRBJ1-2
CDR3: CASSLRQILYEQYF; DNA: TGTGCCAGCAGCTTGAGACAGATACTTTACGAGCAGTACTTC; size: -; V: TRBV5-6; D: -; J: TRBJ2-7
CDR3: CARRLVGTDTQYF; DNA: TGTGCCCGCAGACTAGTCGGCACAGATACGCAGTATTTT; size: -; V: TRBV27; D: -; J: TRBJ2-3
CDR3: CASSEGVPSDGYTF; DNA: TGCGCCAGCAGCGAGGGGGTACCTTCCGATGGCTACACCTTC; size: -; V: TRBV5-1; D: -; J: TRBJ1-2
CDR3: CASSRIGSRGLGYTF; DNA: TGTGCCAGCAGCCGGATAGGGTCCAGGGGGCTTGGCTACACCTTC; size: -; V: TRBV7-9; D: TRBD1; J: TRBJ1-2
CDR3: CASSLRRDRYEQYF; DNA: TGTGCCAGCAGTTTACGTAGGGATCGGTACGAGCAGTACTTC; size: few; V: TRBV28; D: -; J: TRBJ2-7
CDR3: CASSLAATPRNSPLHF; DNA: TGTGCCAGCAGCTTAGCGGCTACCCCTAGAAATTCACCCCTCCACTTT; size: -; V: TRBV7-9; D: -; J: TRBJ1-6
CDR3: CSAGSAGGLKETQYF; DNA: TGCAGTGCCGGTAGCGCGGGGGGCCTAAAAGAGACCCAGTACTTC; size: few; V: TRBV20-1; D: TRBD2; J: TRBJ2-5
CDR3: CASSHLLTLGYEQYF; DNA: TGCGCCAGCAGCCACCTTCTTACCCTAGGGTACGAGCAGTACTTC; size: few; V: TRBV4-1; D: -; J: TRBJ2-7
CDR3: CSVDGGPGANLHNEQFF; DNA: TGCAGCGTTGATGGGGGCCCGGGGGCGAATCTTCACAATGAGCAGTTCTTC; size: few; V: TRBV29-1; D: -; J: TRBJ2-1
CDR3: CASSFGTTSQPQHF; DNA: TGTGCCAGCAGTTTCGGGACGACGAGTCAGCCCCAGCATTTT; size: -; V: TRBV7-2; D: -; J: TRBJ1-5
CDR3: CASTDSWAYEQYF; DNA: TGTGCCAGCACCGATAGTTGGGCCTACGAGCAGTACTTC; size: -; V: TRBV28; D: -; J: TRBJ2-7
CDR3: CASSQEGQSGTDTQYF; DNA: TGCGCCAGCAGCCAAGAAGGGCAGTCTGGCACAGATACGCAGTATTTT; size: -; V: TRBV4-3; D: -; J: TRBJ2-3
CDR3: CASTPGTGGAPGTEAFF; DNA: TGTGCCAGCACCCCCGGGACAGGGGGCGCCCCGGGCACTGAAGCTTTCTTT; size: -; V: TRBV12-3/TRBV12-4; D: TRBD1; J: TRBJ1-1
CDR3: CASRLEVGNYGYTF; DNA: TGTGCCAGCAGGCTTGAAGTCGGTAACTATGGCTACACCTTC; size: few; V: TRBV12-3/TRBV12-4; D: -; J: TRBJ1-2
CDR3: CASSLAFAYEQYF; DNA: TGTGCCAGCAGTTTAGCGTTTGCTTACGAGCAGTACTTC; size: few; V: TRBV12-3/TRBV12-4; D: -; J: TRBJ2-7
CDR3: CASSRGDVGTDTQYF; DNA: TGCGCCAGCAGCCGGGGGGATGTTGGCACAGATACGCAGTATTTT; size: -; V: TRBV4-1; D: -; J: TRBJ2-3
CDR3: CASILGHFYYEQYF; DNA: TGTGCCAGCATCCTGGGACATTTCTACTACGAGCAGTACTTC; size: few; V: TRBV7-2; D: -; J: TRBJ2-7